These 9 T cell receptor beta chains originate from one sample sequenced in a study of T cells in women clearing cervical HPV infection. Sequencing used immunoSEQ multiplex PCR; TCRdb keeps in-frame clones, though not all of them. The specimen's table records some 32,000 clones. The source material was blood buffy coat. These TCRs come from a woman between 18 and 69 years old with a cervical HPV16 infection that either progressed to CIN3+ or cleared (not recorded which).

The DNA read from the CDR3 is TGTGCCAGCTCAAAAACCCAGGGGGCGCCGTTAAAGAACACTGAA. The encoded protein is CASSKTQGAPLKNTE. The full CDR3 reads CASSKTQGAPLKNTEAFF. The chain employs TRBV18 and TRBJ1-1; 8 bases fit TRBD1. The CDR3 end is not reached by the read, which stops 3 residues before it; the germline J gene fills it in. CDR3 length: 18 amino acids. The germline V gene encodes CDR1 KGHSH and CDR2 LQKENI. V shed 5 bases, J shed 1 base, and the junction held 15 bases outside the gene matches.

CDR3 in amino acids: CASSAAGTEAFF. CDR3 DNA, as far as it was read: TGTGCCAGCAGCGCCGCGGGCACTGAA. The chain employs TRBV7-3 and TRBJ1-1; no clear D gene. The read is 3 residues too short to cover the CDR3 end, so that end is filled in from the germline J gene. Trimming removed 5 bases from V and 4 bases from J, with 8 bases in between. The CDR3 totals 12 residues. Germline V gene sequence: CDR1 SGHTA, CDR2 FQGTGA.

As to this clone: The read stops 3 residues short of the end of the CDR3; the missing end is completed from the germline J gene. This rearrangement joins TRBV20-1 to TRBJ2-3; maybe TRBD1 (7 bases). Germline V gene sequence: CDR1 DFQATT, CDR2 SNEGSKA (reference sequence). This CDR3 comprises 15 residues. The CDR3 bases that were read are TGCAGTGCTCTGGAGGGGGCCGCTTTCAATCAGCCG. Protein product: CSALEGAAFNQP. The complete CDR3 protein is CSALEGAAFNQPQYF.

Details on this clone: The CDR3 is cut off 3 residues early in the read; its end comes from the germline J gene. The gene calls are TRBV20-1 and TRBJ2-3, with 7 bases aligning to TRBD2. CDR3 length: 15 residues. Trimming cost V 0 bases and J 0 bases; bases outside gene matches: 3. Germline CDR1 and CDR2: DFQATT and SNEGSKA (reference sequence). The CDR3 bases that were read are TGCAGTGCTAGAGATAGCGGGTCTAGCACAGATACG. Amino acid sequence: CSARDSGSSTDT. The whole CDR3 sequence reads CSARDSGSSTDTQYF.

A remark on this clone: The read falls 3 residues short of the CDR3 end, and the missing part is taken from the germline J gene. The gene calls are TRBV6-1 and TRBJ2-3, with 7 bases that match TRBD2. Germline loops: CDR1 MNHNS, CDR2 SASEGT. This CDR3 has 17 residues. CDR3 DNA (partial): TGTGCCAGCAGTGAATGGTCGCGGGGGTATAGCAATCAGCCG. It translates to CASSEWSRGYSNQP. The complete CDR3 reads CASSEWSRGYSNQPQYF.

In the case of this clone: The observed sequence ends 3 residues before the CDR3 terminus, with the missing tail filled in from the germline J gene. This rearrangement joins TRBV19 to TRBJ2-5; D ambiguous. The CDR3 sequence is 14 residues long. Per germline, CDR1 LNHDA and CDR2 SQIVND (reference sequence). The germline V and J ends were trimmed by 9 bases and 5 bases, with 19 bases remaining between them. CDR3 DNA, as far as it was read: TGTGCCAGGAGTCCCCCAAGGGTTCGGGAGACC. Its translation: CARSPPRVRET. In full, the CDR3 reads CARSPPRVRETQYF.

A remark on this clone: Coverage ceases 3 residues before the CDR3 finishes, and the germline J gene fills in the end. The V and J genes are TRBV20-1 and TRBJ2-3; 7 bases align to TRBD1. There are 13 residues in the CDR3. Germline CDR1 DFQATT, CDR2 SNEGSKA (reference sequence). This chain's CDR3 is CSAIQGSDQPQYF. CDR3 DNA (partial): TGCAGTGCTATACAGGGGAGTGATCAGCCG.

Concerning this clone: The read ends 3 residues shy of where the CDR3 ends; the end is completed using the germline J gene. The rearrangement links TRBV12-3 or TRBV12-4 to TRBJ1-5; 7 nucleotides align to TRBD1. The CDR3 has 14 residues. V was clipped by 5 bases and J by 7 bases; unmatched bases: 8. The CDR3 loop reads CASSPGGVWQPQHF. The DNA read from the CDR3 is TGTGCCAGCAGTCCAGGGGGTGTATGGCAGCCC.

Concerning this clone: With the read ending 3 residues before the CDR3 end, the germline J gene is used to fill in that end. The rearrangement uses TRBV20-1 and TRBJ2-3, with TRBD2 as a possible D gene (7 bases). Between the trimmed V and J ends, which lost 6 bases and 5 bases, there was a span of 15 bases. This CDR3 contains 13 residues. CDR1 is DFQATT, CDR2 SNEGSKA, per germline (reference sequence). The CDR3 sequence is CSAPRGGRDTQYF. CDR3 DNA (partial): TGCAGTGCCCCAAGGGGGGGACGAGATACG.